The rows below give T cell receptor beta chains drawn from one sample of a study of blood T cell repertoires in COVID-19. Repertoires were generated with immunoSEQ multiplex PCR, while TCRdb's copy carries only in-frame clones and drops some. The table lists more than 300,000 clones, around nine tenths of them singletons, with around 5.9% in the top ten. Sequencing was performed on PBMCs or T cells enriched from blood (not recorded which). The receptors originated from a woman aged 30 to 39 who had recovered from COVID-19. Both conserved end residues are part of each CDR3. The order of the fields is CDR3 protein, CDR3 DNA, J gene, V gene, D gene, clone size. D genes are given only for firm matches. Rows may omit the clone size; those that give it use once, few, many or a size class.

CASSPGNYGYTF TGTGCCAGCAGCCCAGGGAACTATGGCTACACCTTC TRBJ1-2 TRBV6-5 . .
CASSAGQTNGNTIYF TGTGCCAGCAGCGCGGGACAGACGAATGGAAACACCATATATTTT TRBJ1-3 TRBV7-2 TRBD1 .
CAWSRQGGTEAFF TGTGCCTGGAGTCGACAGGGGGGGACTGAAGCTTTCTTT TRBJ1-1 TRBV30 TRBD1 .
CASRALGARTEAFF TGTGCCAGCAGAGCCTTGGGGGCTCGCACTGAAGCTTTCTTT TRBJ1-1 TRBV5-4 . .
CASSQDSGDEKLFF TGCGCCAGCAGCCAAGATTCAGGGGATGAAAAACTGTTTTTT TRBJ1-4 TRBV4-1 . once
CAWSTPYRGSGAYEQYF TGTGCCTGGAGTACACCATACCGGGGGAGTGGGGCCTACGAGCAGTACTTC TRBJ2-7 TRBV30 . few
CASRSRGAGEKLFF TGTGCCAGCAGAAGTCGGGGGGCCGGCGAAAAACTGTTTTTT TRBJ1-4 TRBV11-2 . .
CASTEIAGGNQPQHF TGTGCCAGTACCGAGATTGCGGGAGGCAATCAGCCCCAGCATTTT TRBJ1-5 TRBV19 . .
CASSSGFANSPLHF TGTGCCAGCAGCTCAGGGTTCGCTAATTCACCCCTCCACTTT TRBJ1-6 TRBV5-4 . once
CASSWDSLEPLHF TGTGCCAGCAGCTGGGACAGCCTGGAACCCCTCCACTTT TRBJ1-6 TRBV7-8 TRBD1 .
CASTTDGTGSYNSPLHF TGTGCCAGCACCACCGACGGAACGGGCTCCTATAATTCACCCCTCCACTTT TRBJ1-6 TRBV27 . once
CASSEGHHEKLFF TGCGCCAGCAGTGAGGGACACCATGAAAAACTGTTTTTT TRBJ1-4 TRBV10-1 . .
CASSLRVTEAFF TGTGCCAGCAGCTTGCGGGTTACTGAAGCTTTCTTT TRBJ1-1 TRBV5-6 . once
CASSVEDNLNTEAFF TGTGCCAGCAGCGTAGAGGACAATTTGAACACTGAAGCTTTCTTT TRBJ1-1 TRBV9 . few
CAWSVQRSNQPQHF TGTGCCTGGAGTGTGCAGCGTAGCAATCAGCCCCAGCATTTT TRBJ1-5 TRBV30 . .
CASSQELGRVNQPQHF TGCGCCAGCAGCCAAGAGTTGGGCAGGGTGAATCAGCCCCAGCATTTT TRBJ1-5 TRBV4-1 . .
CASSESRGLNSGYTF TGTGCCAGCAGTGAAAGTCGGGGTTTGAACAGTGGGTACACCTTC TRBJ1-2 TRBV6-4 . .
CASSSATSGGARETQYF TGTGCCAGCAGCTCCGCGACTAGCGGGGGGGCCCGGGAGACCCAGTACTTC TRBJ2-5 TRBV5-5 TRBD2 .